This TCR beta chain was found in a study of blood T cells in healthy people across ages. Remarks on this clonotype: Its specificity is unknown.

Using a J-beta primer mix together with a sample-barcoded 5' primer, a second PCR was run for about 6 to 12 cycles. All cDNA molecules were each tagged by a template-switch adaptor with 12 random nucleotides. MiXCR, applied by TCRdb to the 5' RACE reads, yields one record per CDR3 protein. The table shows about 1.4 million distinct CDR3 sequences, with roughly 60% occurring only once. Per sample, a minimum of 6 million PBMCs were isolated. General observations from the study: Long-lived donors carried more naive CD4+ cells and greater diversity than aged donors.

This sequence originates from a young man in good health. What was sequenced was blood.

The CDR3 sequence: CASSLAPPGLDYGYVVQYF. In DNA, the CDR3 is TGTGCCAGCAGCTTAGCGCCTCCGGGACTAGACTACGGGTACGTTGTGCAGTACTTC. The chain recombines TRBV7-2 with TRBJ2-7; 8 bases are shared with TRBD2. This CDR3 spans 19 amino acids. V lost 0 bases to trimming and J lost 9 bases; unmatched junction nucleotides: 22. Germline-derived CDR1 and CDR2 are SGHTA and FQGNSA.